This TCR beta chain was obtained from a study of cytomegalovirus exposure and HLA in healthy donors. Study findings and constraints: Available immune exposure information was restricted to CMV serostatus only. A further, later analysis showed that HLA-associated TCR beta chains (compared with equally common others) were more clonally expanded. Cytomegalovirus status was reportedly diagnosed by the classifier with high sensitivity and specificity.

Sampled while nominally healthy, donors likely had unrecorded immune exposures. A word on this clone: Its specificity is unknown.

The CDR3 is made up of 13 amino acids. CDR1 and CDR2 (germline): SGHTS, YDEGEE. V lost 7 bases, J lost 7 bases, and 12 bases lay in between. Primers included in the PCR were 60 Vbeta and 13 Jbeta primers. Data came from immunoSEQ multiplex PCR; TCRdb stores just in-frame clones and leaves some out. The sample consists of about 79,000 clones, less than 80% of them appearing once. The TCR originated in a man aged 35-49 years in good health and CMV-seropositive. The specimen was PBMCs. The V gene is TRBV5-8, the J gene TRBJ1-6; D might be TRBD1 (5 bases). CDR3 bases: TGTGCCAGCGCCAGGGAGGGAAATTCACCCCTCCACTTT. It codes for CASAREGNSPLHF.